This T cell receptor beta chain was recorded in a study of blood T cell repertoires in COVID-19. Study at large: There were acute and convalescent COVID-19 samples, and they came from the United States, Italy and Spain. Nucleic acid was either cDNA or gDNA, and it came from T cells, B-cell-depleted T cells, or PBMCs.

V lost 0 bases to trimming and J lost 1 base, with 11 bases between them. CDR3 length: 16 residues. Germline V gene sequence: CDR1 MGHRA, CDR2 YSYEKL. The authors' processing: Nucleated cell counts were estimated from reference gene primer amplification. The assay was immunoSEQ multiplex PCR, and TCRdb's table has in-frame clones only and misses some. The DNA was the basis for D and trimming; V, J and clone size are from that table. Here the sample spans roughly 150,000 clones, 80% to 85% being singletons. The sequenced sample was peripheral blood. The sequence came from a human donor in a cohort sampled during active COVID-19. The chain uses TRBV4-1 and TRBJ2-3, with D perhaps TRBD2 (6 bases). The CDR3 sequence is CASSQERRGGTDTQYF. The CDR3 bases are TGCGCCAGCAGCCAAGAGAGGAGGGGCGGCACAGATACGCAGTATTTT.